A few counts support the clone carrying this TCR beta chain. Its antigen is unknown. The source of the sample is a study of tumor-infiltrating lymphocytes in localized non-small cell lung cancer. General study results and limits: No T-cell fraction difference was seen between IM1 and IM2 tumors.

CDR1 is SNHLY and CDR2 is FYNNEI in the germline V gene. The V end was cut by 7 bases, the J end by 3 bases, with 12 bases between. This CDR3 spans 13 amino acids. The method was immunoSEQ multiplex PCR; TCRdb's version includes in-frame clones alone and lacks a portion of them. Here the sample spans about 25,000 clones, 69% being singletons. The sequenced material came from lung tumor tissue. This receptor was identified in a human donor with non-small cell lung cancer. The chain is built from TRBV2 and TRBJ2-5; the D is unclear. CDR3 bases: TGTGCCAGCAATTACCGCCCAAAAGAGACCCAGTACTTC. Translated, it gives CASNYRPKETQYF.